This TCR beta chain was sequenced during a study of blood T cell repertoires in COVID-19. Study-level information: The study drew acute and convalescent COVID-19 samples from the United States, Italy and Spain. T cells, B-cell-depleted T cells, or PBMCs supplied cDNA or gDNA.

This CDR3 contains 14 residues. The V segment lost 4 bases and the J segment 6 bases; nucleotides outside the gene matches: 7. Germline CDR1 is SEHNR and CDR2 is FQNEAQ (reference sequence). TCRdb's table, derived via immunoSEQ multiplex PCR, lists solely in-frame clones and lacks some. This table holds more than 110,000 clones, roughly 80% found once. Sequenced input: peripheral blood. The gene calls are TRBV7-9 and TRBJ2-7, with 9 bases matching TRBD1. The sequence derives from a woman between 45 and 65 years old with active or convalescent COVID-19. For the CDR3, the DNA is TGTGCCAGCAGCTCACCGGGACAGGGCCGCGAGCAGTACTTC. It specifies CASSSPGQGREQYF.